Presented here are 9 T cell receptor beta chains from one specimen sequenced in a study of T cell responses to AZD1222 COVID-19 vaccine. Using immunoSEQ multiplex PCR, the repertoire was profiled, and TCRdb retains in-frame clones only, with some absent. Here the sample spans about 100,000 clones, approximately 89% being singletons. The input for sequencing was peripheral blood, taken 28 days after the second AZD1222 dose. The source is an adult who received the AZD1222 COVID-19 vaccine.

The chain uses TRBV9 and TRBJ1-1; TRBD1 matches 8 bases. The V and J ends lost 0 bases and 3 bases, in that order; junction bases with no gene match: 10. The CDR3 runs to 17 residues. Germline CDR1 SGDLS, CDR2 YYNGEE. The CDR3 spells CASSVAPRDRRDTEAFF. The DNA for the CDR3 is TGTGCCAGCAGCGTAGCCCCTCGGGACAGGAGAGACACTGAAGCTTTCTTT. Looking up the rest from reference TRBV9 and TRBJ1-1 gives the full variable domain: DSGVTQTPKHLITATGQRVTLRCSPRSGDLSVYWYQQSLDQGLQFLIQYYNGEERAKGNILERFSAQQFPDLHSELNLSSLELGDSALYFCASSVAPRDRRDTEAFFGQGTRLTVV.

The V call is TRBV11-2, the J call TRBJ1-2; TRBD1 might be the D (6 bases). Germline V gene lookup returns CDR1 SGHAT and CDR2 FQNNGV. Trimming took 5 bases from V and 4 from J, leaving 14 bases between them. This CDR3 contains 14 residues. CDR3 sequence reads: CASSPTGQFYGYTF. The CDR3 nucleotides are TGTGCCAGCAGCCCAACGGGACAATTCTATGGCTACACCTTC. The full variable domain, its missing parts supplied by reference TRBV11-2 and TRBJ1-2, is EAGVAQSPRYKIIEKRQSVAFWCNPISGHATLYWYQQILGQGPKLLIQFQNNGVVDDSQLPKDRFSAERLKGVDSTLKIQPAKLEDSAVYLCASSPTGQFYGYTFGSGTRLTVV.

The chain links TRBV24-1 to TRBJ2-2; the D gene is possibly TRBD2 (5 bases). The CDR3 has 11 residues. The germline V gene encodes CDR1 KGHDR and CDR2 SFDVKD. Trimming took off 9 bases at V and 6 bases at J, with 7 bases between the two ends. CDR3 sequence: CATRGPGELFF. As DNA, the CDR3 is TGTGCCACCCGGGGTCCCGGGGAGCTGTTTTTT.

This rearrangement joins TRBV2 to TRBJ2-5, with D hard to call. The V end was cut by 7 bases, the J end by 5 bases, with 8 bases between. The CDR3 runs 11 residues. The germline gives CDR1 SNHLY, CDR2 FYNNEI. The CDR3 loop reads CASNTWETQYF. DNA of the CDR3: TGTGCCAGCAACACGTGGGAGACCCAGTACTTC.

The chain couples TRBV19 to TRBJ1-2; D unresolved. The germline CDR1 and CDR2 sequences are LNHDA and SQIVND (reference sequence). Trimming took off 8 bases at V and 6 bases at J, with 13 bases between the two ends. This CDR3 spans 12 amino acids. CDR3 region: CASSPSFDGYTF. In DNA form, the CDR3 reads TGTGCCAGTTCACCCTCCTTCGATGGCTACACCTTC.

CDR3 sequence reads: CATSDAASGSYNEQFF. As DNA, the CDR3 is TGTGCCACCAGTGACGCGGCTAGCGGGTCTTACAATGAGCAGTTCTTC. The chain carries TRBV24-1 and TRBJ2-1, with 8 bases lining up with TRBD2. The germline V gene encodes CDR1 KGHDR and CDR2 SFDVKD. V was pared by 4 bases and J by 4 bases, with 8 bases of the junction left unmatched. This CDR3 is 16 amino acids long.

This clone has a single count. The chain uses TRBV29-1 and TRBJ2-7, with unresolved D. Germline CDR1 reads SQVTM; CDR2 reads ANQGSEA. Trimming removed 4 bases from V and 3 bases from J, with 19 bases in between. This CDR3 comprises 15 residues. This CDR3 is CSVVLAARTFYEQYF. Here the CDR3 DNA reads TGCAGCGTTGTCCTTGCCGCGCGGACCTTCTACGAGCAGTACTTC.

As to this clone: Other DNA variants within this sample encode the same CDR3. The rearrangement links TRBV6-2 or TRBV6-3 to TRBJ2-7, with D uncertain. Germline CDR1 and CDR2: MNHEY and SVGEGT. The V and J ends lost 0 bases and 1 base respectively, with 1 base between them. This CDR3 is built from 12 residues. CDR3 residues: CASSYSSYEQYF. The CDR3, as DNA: TGTGCCAGCAGTTACTCGTCCTACGAGCAGTACTTC.

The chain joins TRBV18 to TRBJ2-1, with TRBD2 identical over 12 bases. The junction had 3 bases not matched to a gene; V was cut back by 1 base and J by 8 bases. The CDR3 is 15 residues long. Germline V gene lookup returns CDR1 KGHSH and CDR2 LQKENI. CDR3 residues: CASSPRLAGVDEQFF. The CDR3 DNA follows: TGTGCCAGCTCACCACGACTAGCGGGAGTGGATGAGCAGTTCTTC.